Listed here are 9 T cell receptor beta chains from one sample, sequenced in a study of naive and memory T cell subsets. An equimolar mix of two oligonucleotides served as the beta constant-region primer for TRBC1 and TRBC2. TCRdb processed the UMI-ligation and nested PCR reads anew with MiXCR; each CDR3 protein has one entry. The sample includes about 85,000 distinct CDR3 sequences, 10% to 15% of them seen just once. Material for sequencing was central memory CD4+ T cells from blood. These receptors originate from a human donor in good health.

This chain uses TRBV29-1 with TRBJ2-7; TRBD2 might be the D (5 bases). The V gene's germline CDR1 is SQVTM and CDR2 ANQGSEA. This CDR3 region has 12 residues. Trimming removed 4 bases at V and 5 bases at J, with 12 bases between. The CDR3 coding sequence is TGCAGCGTTGCCTGGACGGGGAACGAGCAGTACTTC. Translation: CSVAWTGNEQYF.

This clonotype was counted only a few times. As DNA, the CDR3 is TGTGCCAGCAGTTCCGGGACAGTTCGGGGCTACACCTTC. Translation gives CASSSGTVRGYTF. The genes are TRBV28 and TRBJ1-2; TRBD1 matches at 7 bases. There are 13 residues in the CDR3. J lost 8 bases, V lost 4 bases, and 7 bases had no gene match. Germline CDR1 is MDHEN and CDR2 is SYDVKM.

This CDR3 is CASSLELAGGYNEQFF. In DNA form, the CDR3 reads TGTGCCAGCAGCTTAGAGCTAGCGGGAGGGTACAATGAGCAGTTCTTC. J is TRBJ2-1 and V is TRBV7-6; TRBD2 matches 12 bases. The CDR3 is made up of 16 amino acids. The ends lost 1 base at V and 4 bases at J; junction bases unmatched: 2. In germline, CDR1 is SGHVS, CDR2 FNYEAQ.

This clonotype was counted at least ten times. This chain's CDR3 is CASSWSGTTYEQYF. The CDR3, as DNA: TGTGCCAGCAGTTGGTCCGGGACAACCTACGAGCAGTACTTC. The chain has TRBV27 and TRBJ2-7, with D possibly TRBD1 on 6 matching bases. The CDR3 consists of 14 residues. Trimming shortened V by 4 bases and J by 2 bases, and 12 bases separated the two germline ends. CDR1 is MNHEY, CDR2 SMNVEV, per germline (reference sequence).

The V gene is TRBV3-1, the J gene TRBJ2-5; D may be TRBD2 (5 bases). Germline assignment: CDR1 LGHDT and CDR2 YNNKEL (reference sequence). CDR3 size: 14 residues. Trimming took off 3 bases at V and 2 bases at J, with 10 bases between the two ends. CDR3 nucleotides: TGTGCCAGCAGCCACCTCAGCGGACAAGAGACCCAGTACTTC. Its protein is CASSHLSGQETQYF.

This clonotype was recorded a few times. The J gene is TRBJ2-7, the V gene TRBV28; D is ambiguous. Germline CDR1 MDHEN, CDR2 SYDVKM. V shed 5 bases and J shed 7 bases, with 15 bases lying between them. This CDR3 spans 13 amino acids. CDR3 amino acids: CASSRASAGEQYF. Here the CDR3 DNA reads TGTGCCAGCAGTCGGGCCTCGGCCGGAGAGCAGTACTTC.

The rearrangement joins TRBV6-1 to TRBJ1-1; TRBD1 agrees at 7 bases. After removal of 10 bases from V and 7 bases from J, the junction contained 6 bases not matched to a gene. CDR1 is MNHNS, CDR2 SASEGT, per germline. This CDR3 has 11 residues. The CDR3 region is CAIRTGVEAFF. The CDR3 nucleotides are TGTGCCATCCGAACAGGGGTTGAAGCTTTCTTT.

This clonotype has a count of ten or more. The CDR3 loop is CATTGQNTDTQYF. The CDR3 DNA reads as TGTGCCACTACGGGACAGAACACAGATACGCAGTATTTT. The chain employs TRBV19 and TRBJ2-3, with 7 bases lining up with TRBD1. J lost 2 bases, V lost 10 bases, and 6 bases had no gene match. Germline V gives CDR1 LNHDA, CDR2 SQIVND (reference sequence). The CDR3 runs to 13 residues.

The chain employs TRBV20-1 and TRBJ2-7; 11 bases match TRBD2. This CDR3 comprises 15 residues. The V and J ends lost 6 bases and 3 bases, in that order; junction bases with no gene match: 10. Germline lookup yields CDR1 DFQATT and CDR2 SNEGSKA (reference sequence). CDR3 sequence: CSAIIGTSGSYEQYF. The CDR3 bases are TGCAGTGCAATAATTGGAACTAGCGGGAGCTACGAGCAGTACTTC.